The clone carrying this T cell receptor (beta chain) turned up a few times. Its target is unknown. The sample belongs to a study of post-analysis software for immune sequencing data. Findings and limits, study-wide: The five TRBV segments detected at higher frequency in patients than in controls included TRBV5-6, TRBV5-1 and TRBV20-1. Clustering by F measure revealed strong co-clustering among samples prepared together in one batch.

The TCR beta cDNA libraries carried unique molecular identifiers. Researchers reported roughly 0.5 million cDNA molecules coming from about 0.98 to 11 million T cells. TCRdb re-analysed the PCR reads in MiXCR, keeping a single row per CDR3 protein. This sample has about half a million distinct CDR3 sequences; 30% to 40% occur once, and the top ten carry roughly 6%. V shed 0 bases and J shed 5 bases, with 13 bases lying between them. CDR1 is MGHRA and CDR2 is YSYEKL in the germline V gene. CDR3 length: 15 amino acids. Input material: blood. The chain carries TRBV4-1 and TRBJ1-2; D unresolved. This clonotype originated in a girl aged 2 to 17 with multiple sclerosis. The CDR3 spells CASSQDRREGYGYTF. Here the CDR3 DNA reads TGCGCCAGCAGCCAAGATAGGAGGGAAGGATATGGCTACACCTTC.